This TCR beta chain was recorded in a study of T cells after yellow fever vaccination. Study overall: SMART-Seq v4 Ultra Low Input served to prepare low-cell-number fractions. Findings and caveats of the study: Re-detected after boosting: most primary clones, around 97% of CD4 and roughly 88% of CD8. Clonotypes shared by both compartments, CD4 and CD8, made up a small share.

Germline-derived CDR1 and CDR2 are SGHRS and YFSETQ. The CDR3 length is 13 residues. Trimming cost V 4 bases and J 7 bases, with 14 bases left between them. The table lists this clonotype with many counts. Antigen: not known. The study made its TCR cDNA through 5'RACE template switching. That step introduced a universal primer site along with UMIs. One entry per CDR3 protein results from TCRdb running MiXCR on the 5' RACE reads. The table includes more than 95,000 distinct CDR3 sequences, 7.4% detected once. The sequence derives from a man aged 18 to 30 who received the YFV17D yellow fever vaccine. The chain has TRBV5-1 and TRBJ1-1, with D possibly matching TRBD1 (5 bases). The starting material was CD4+ T cells sorted from PBMCs, obtained less than 11 days after the first yellow fever vaccination. The CDR3 loop is CASSPRMGDEAFF. The CDR3 coding sequence is TGCGCCAGCAGCCCAAGGATGGGGGATGAAGCTTTCTTT.